This T cell receptor beta chain appears in the sequencing data of a study of T cell changes during pregnancy in multiple sclerosis. Measured with immunoSEQ multiplex PCR; TCRdb has only the in-frame clones, and not every one. The table records 35,000 to 45,000 clones, around nine tenths of them present only once. V lost 0 bases and J lost 8; bases outside the gene matches: 2. The CDR3 sequence is 13 residues long. Germline V gene sequence: CDR1 SGHTA, CDR2 FQGNSA. The chain has TRBV7-2 and TRBJ1-2; TRBD1 matches 8 bases. This sample comprised peripheral blood, obtained before pregnancy. The TCR comes from a female donor with multiple sclerosis, enrolled in a pregnancy study. CDR3 in amino acids: CASSLATGDGYTF. The CDR3 DNA reads TGTGCCAGCAGCTTAGCGACAGGGGACGGCTACACCTTC.